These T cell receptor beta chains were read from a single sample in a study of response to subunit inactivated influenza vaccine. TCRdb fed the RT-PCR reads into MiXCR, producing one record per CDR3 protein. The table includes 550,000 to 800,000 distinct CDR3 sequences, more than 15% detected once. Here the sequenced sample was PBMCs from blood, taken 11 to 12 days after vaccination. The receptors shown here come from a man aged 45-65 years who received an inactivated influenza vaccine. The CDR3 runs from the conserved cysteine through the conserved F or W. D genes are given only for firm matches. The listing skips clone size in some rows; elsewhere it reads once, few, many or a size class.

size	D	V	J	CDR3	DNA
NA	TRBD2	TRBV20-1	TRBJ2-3	CSARARARLAVADTQYF	TGCAGTGCTAGAGCCCGGGCGCGACTAGCGGTGGCAGATACGCAGTATTTT
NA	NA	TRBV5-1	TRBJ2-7	CASSLAAGLNSYEQYF	TGCGCCAGCAGCTTGGCGGCAGGGCTGAACTCCTACGAGCAGTACTTC
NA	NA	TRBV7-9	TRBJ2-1	CASSSTDGEQFF	TGTGCCAGCAGTTCAACCGATGGTGAGCAGTTCTTC
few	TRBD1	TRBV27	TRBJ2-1	CASSRQSGTAYNEQFF	TGTGCCAGCAGTCGCCAATCCGGGACAGCCTACAATGAGCAGTTCTTC
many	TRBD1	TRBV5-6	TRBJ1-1	CASSLGSGGNTEAFF	TGTGCCAGCAGCTTGGGATCAGGGGGGAACACTGAAGCTTTCTTT
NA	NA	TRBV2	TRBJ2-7	CASVAGPIYEQYF	TGTGCCAGCGTTGCAGGGCCCATCTACGAGCAGTACTTC
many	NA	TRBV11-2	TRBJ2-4	CASTRVNGAPLSKNIQYF	TGTGCCAGCACCAGGGTTAACGGGGCGCCCTTAAGCAAAAACATTCAGTACTTC
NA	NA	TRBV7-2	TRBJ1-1	CASSLGQATDNGAFF	TGTGCCAGCAGCTTAGGACAGGCCACGGATAACGGAGCTTTCTTT
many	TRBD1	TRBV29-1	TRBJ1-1	CSVGQGYTEAFF	TGCAGCGTTGGACAGGGATACACTGAAGCTTTCTTT
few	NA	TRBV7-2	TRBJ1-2	CASSLRQVITGGYTF	TGTGCCAGCAGCCTGCGACAGGTTATTACGGGTGGCTACACCTTC
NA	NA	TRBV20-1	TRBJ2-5	CSAFPLLDTQETQYF	TGCAGTGCCTTCCCCTTATTGGACACCCAAGAGACCCAGTACTTC
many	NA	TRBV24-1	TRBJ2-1	CATSDPRGGFNNEQFF	TGTGCCACCAGTGACCCGAGAGGGGGGTTTAACAATGAGCAGTTCTTC